This is a list of T cell receptor beta chains from one sample in a study of intratumoral heterogeneity in liver cancer. TCRdb's copy holds only in-frame clones and misses some; the assay was immunoSEQ multiplex PCR. Altogether 6,000 to 8,500 clones are present, about 55% being singletons, with the ten largest covering roughly 13%. The sequencing used tumor tissue, collected before any cancer treatment. The receptors here all came from a man in his 70s with hepatocellular carcinoma. CDR3s include the opening cysteine and the closing phenylalanine or tryptophan. Fields, in order: CDR3 protein, CDR3 DNA, V gene, J gene, D gene, clone size. The D gene is left open where the match is weak. Size is omitted from some rows. Given values are once, few, many or a class for expanded clones.

CDR3aa: CASSSQGADRGWWSGYTF
CDR3nt: TGTGCCAGCAGCTCCCAGGGGGCGGACAGGGGCTGGTGGAGTGGCTACACCTTC
v_gene: TRBV7-2
j_gene: TRBJ1-2
d_gene: TRBD1
abundance: NA

CDR3aa: CASSLGAGVPVEQFF
CDR3nt: TGTGCCAGCAGCCTAGGAGCGGGGGTCCCGGTAGAGCAGTTCTTC
v_gene: TRBV14
j_gene: TRBJ2-1
d_gene: TRBD2
abundance: once

CDR3aa: CASSQSGSSTDTQYF
CDR3nt: TGCGCCAGCAGCCAAAGTGGGTCTAGCACAGATACGCAGTATTTT
v_gene: TRBV4-3
j_gene: TRBJ2-3
d_gene: NA
abundance: few

CDR3aa: CASSTGTGGVDEKLFF
CDR3nt: TGTGCCAGCAGCACTGGGACAGGGGGCGTGGATGAAAAACTGTTTTTT
v_gene: TRBV5-6
j_gene: TRBJ1-4
d_gene: TRBD1
abundance: NA

CDR3aa: CASSLVGPLNTEAFF
CDR3nt: TGCGCCAGCAGCTTGGTGGGGCCTCTGAACACTGAAGCTTTCTTT
v_gene: TRBV5-1
j_gene: TRBJ1-1
d_gene: NA
abundance: few

CDR3aa: CASSLGATNQPQHF
CDR3nt: TGTGCCAGCAGCTTGGGCGCAACCAATCAGCCCCAGCATTTT
v_gene: TRBV5-6
j_gene: TRBJ1-5
d_gene: NA
abundance: NA

CDR3aa: CAWTRGHGYGYTF
CDR3nt: TGTGCCTGGACGAGAGGCCATGGGTATGGCTACACCTTC
v_gene: TRBV30
j_gene: TRBJ1-2
d_gene: NA
abundance: NA

CDR3aa: CASSPPRARSQETQYF
CDR3nt: TGTGCCAGCTCACCACCGAGGGCGAGGTCCCAAGAGACCCAGTACTTC
v_gene: TRBV18
j_gene: TRBJ2-5
d_gene: NA
abundance: NA

CDR3aa: CSVGRDALAEAFF
CDR3nt: TGCAGCGTTGGCCGGGACGCATTAGCTGAAGCTTTCTTT
v_gene: TRBV29-1
j_gene: TRBJ1-1
d_gene: NA
abundance: medium-sized

CDR3aa: CASSPRTVTSGGHQETQYF
CDR3nt: TGTGCCAGCTCACCCAGGACAGTCACTAGCGGGGGGCACCAAGAGACCCAGTACTTC
v_gene: TRBV18
j_gene: TRBJ2-5
d_gene: TRBD2
abundance: NA

CDR3aa: CASSSRANRGNTIYF
CDR3nt: TGTGCCAGCAGTTCGCGAGCCAACAGGGGAAACACCATATATTTT
v_gene: TRBV2
j_gene: TRBJ1-3
d_gene: NA
abundance: NA

CDR3aa: CASSNTAHSGNTIYF
CDR3nt: TGTGCCAGCAGTAATACAGCTCACTCTGGAAACACCATATATTTT
v_gene: TRBV6-5
j_gene: TRBJ1-3
d_gene: NA
abundance: few

CDR3aa: CASSSPGQGNEKLFF
CDR3nt: TGTGCCAGCAGCTCCCCGGGACAGGGTAATGAAAAACTGTTTTTT
v_gene: TRBV5-4
j_gene: TRBJ1-4
d_gene: TRBD1
abundance: few

CDR3aa: CASTGGATYNSPLHF
CDR3nt: TGTGCCAGTACAGGGGGGGCAACCTATAATTCACCCCTCCACTTT
v_gene: TRBV5-8
j_gene: TRBJ1-6
d_gene: TRBD1
abundance: few

CDR3aa: CASSPPGGGTGGYTF
CDR3nt: TGTGCCAGCAGCCCCCCGGGAGGGGGGACGGGCGGCTACACCTTC
v_gene: TRBV7-2
j_gene: TRBJ1-2
d_gene: NA
abundance: NA

CDR3aa: CASGEGRAGNTIYF
CDR3nt: TGTGCCAGCGGAGAGGGGCGGGCTGGAAACACCATATATTTT
v_gene: TRBV28
j_gene: TRBJ1-3
d_gene: NA
abundance: NA

CDR3aa: CASSPRGRRHEQYF
CDR3nt: TGTGCCAGCAGCCCCAGGGGTAGGCGTCACGAGCAGTACTTC
v_gene: TRBV7-2
j_gene: TRBJ2-7
d_gene: NA
abundance: few

CDR3aa: CATSDSRYEQFF
CDR3nt: TGTGCCACCAGTGACTCTAGGTATGAGCAGTTCTTC
v_gene: TRBV24-1
j_gene: TRBJ2-1
d_gene: NA
abundance: medium-sized

CDR3aa: CASSLAGGRGTDTQYF
CDR3nt: TGTGCCAGCAGCTTAGCCGGGGGGCGCGGCACAGATACGCAGTATTTT
v_gene: TRBV7-2
j_gene: TRBJ2-3
d_gene: NA
abundance: medium-sized

CDR3aa: CASTTTSRSGTEAFF
CDR3nt: TGTGCCAGCACCACCACATCTCGATCGGGCACTGAAGCTTTCTTT
v_gene: TRBV27
j_gene: TRBJ1-1
d_gene: NA
abundance: medium-sized

CDR3aa: CASSRNEGGAGANVLTF
CDR3nt: TGTGCCAGCAGCCGCAACGAGGGCGGGGCTGGGGCCAACGTCCTGACTTTC
v_gene: TRBV7-3
j_gene: TRBJ2-6
d_gene: NA
abundance: NA

CDR3aa: CASSISGTGGRKLFF
CDR3nt: TGTGCCAGTAGTATTTCCGGGACAGGGGGCAGGAAACTGTTTTTT
v_gene: TRBV19
j_gene: TRBJ1-4
d_gene: TRBD1
abundance: NA

CDR3aa: CSVFDGLNTEAFF
CDR3nt: TGCAGCGTTTTTGACGGGTTGAACACTGAAGCTTTCTTT
v_gene: TRBV29-1
j_gene: TRBJ1-1
d_gene: NA
abundance: NA

CDR3aa: CASSLGGGTQYF
CDR3nt: TGTGCCAGCAGCTTAGGGGGCGGGACGCAGTATTTT
v_gene: TRBV11-3
j_gene: TRBJ2-3
d_gene: NA
abundance: once

CDR3aa: CASSPSDSYYEQYF
CDR3nt: TGTGCCAGCAGCCCAAGCGACAGCTACTACGAGCAGTACTTC
v_gene: TRBV7-8
j_gene: TRBJ2-7
d_gene: NA
abundance: NA

CDR3aa: CASSNTRGNEQYF
CDR3nt: TGTGCCAGCAGCAATACCCGGGGAAACGAGCAGTACTTC
v_gene: TRBV7-2
j_gene: TRBJ2-7
d_gene: NA
abundance: NA

CDR3aa: CATSDPREPNQPQHF
CDR3nt: TGTGCCACCAGTGACCCCAGGGAACCCAATCAGCCCCAGCATTTT
v_gene: TRBV24-1
j_gene: TRBJ1-5
d_gene: NA
abundance: NA

CDR3aa: CASSYNRVTEAFF
CDR3nt: TGTGCCAGCAGTTACAACAGGGTCACTGAAGCTTTCTTT
v_gene: TRBV6-2/TRBV6-3
j_gene: TRBJ1-1
d_gene: NA
abundance: medium-sized

CDR3aa: CASTIVGGRTEAFF
CDR3nt: TGTGCCAGCACCATAGTTGGGGGGCGGACTGAAGCTTTCTTT
v_gene: TRBV7-9
j_gene: TRBJ1-1
d_gene: NA
abundance: medium-sized

CDR3aa: CASMRSSYNSPLHF
CDR3nt: TGTGCCAGCATGAGGAGCTCCTATAATTCACCCCTCCACTTT
v_gene: TRBV27
j_gene: TRBJ1-6
d_gene: NA
abundance: NA

CDR3aa: CASRRPNTGELFF
CDR3nt: TGTGCCAGCAGGCGACCGAACACCGGGGAGCTGTTTTTT
v_gene: TRBV27
j_gene: TRBJ2-2
d_gene: NA
abundance: NA

CDR3aa: CASSLATGIYGYTF
CDR3nt: TGTGCCAGCAGCTTGGCGACAGGGATCTATGGCTACACCTTC
v_gene: TRBV5-6
j_gene: TRBJ1-2
d_gene: TRBD1
abundance: NA

CDR3aa: CASSLTNFEQFF
CDR3nt: TGTGCCAGCAGCCTAACCAATTTCGAGCAGTTCTTC
v_gene: TRBV7-9
j_gene: TRBJ2-1
d_gene: NA
abundance: few

CDR3aa: CASSYGGALETQYF
CDR3nt: TGTGCCAGCAGTTACGGGGGGGCCCTGGAGACCCAGTACTTC
v_gene: TRBV6-6
j_gene: TRBJ2-5
d_gene: NA
abundance: NA

CDR3aa: CASGWGRETQYF
CDR3nt: TGTGCCAGCGGCTGGGGGCGCGAGACCCAGTACTTC
v_gene: TRBV28
j_gene: TRBJ2-5
d_gene: NA
abundance: NA

CDR3aa: CASSLYQGLEQFF
CDR3nt: TGTGCCAGCAGCTTATACCAGGGGCTTGAGCAGTTCTTC
v_gene: TRBV11-1
j_gene: TRBJ2-1
d_gene: NA
abundance: few

CDR3aa: CASSLEGFLSTDTQYF
CDR3nt: TGTGCCAGCAGCTTAGAGGGCTTTCTGAGCACAGATACGCAGTATTTT
v_gene: TRBV11-2
j_gene: TRBJ2-3
d_gene: NA
abundance: NA

CDR3aa: CASGGGQGDGSGANVLTF
CDR3nt: TGTGCCAGCGGTGGGGGACAGGGCGATGGCTCTGGGGCCAACGTCCTGACTTTC
v_gene: TRBV2
j_gene: TRBJ2-6
d_gene: TRBD1
abundance: few

CDR3aa: CASSLVWDTYEQYF
CDR3nt: TGTGCCAGCAGCTTGGTTTGGGATACCTACGAGCAGTACTTC
v_gene: TRBV5-6
j_gene: TRBJ2-7
d_gene: NA
abundance: NA

CDR3aa: CASSTGQVADTQYF
CDR3nt: TGCGCCAGCAGCACTGGACAGGTGGCAGATACGCAGTATTTT
v_gene: TRBV5-1
j_gene: TRBJ2-3
d_gene: TRBD1
abundance: NA

CDR3aa: CASSVSGGAAEQFF
CDR3nt: TGTGCCAGCAGCGTTAGCGGGGGGGCAGCTGAGCAGTTCTTC
v_gene: TRBV9
j_gene: TRBJ2-1
d_gene: TRBD2
abundance: NA

CDR3aa: CASSLVPPVPGGVNYEQYF
CDR3nt: TGTGCCAGCAGCTTAGTTCCCCCCGTTCCCGGCGGGGTAAACTACGAGCAGTACTTC
v_gene: TRBV7-2
j_gene: TRBJ2-7
d_gene: NA
abundance: NA

CDR3aa: CASSSRDRGTGNTIYF
CDR3nt: TGTGCCAGCAGCTCCCGGGACAGGGGAACTGGAAACACCATATATTTT
v_gene: TRBV7-9
j_gene: TRBJ1-3
d_gene: TRBD1
abundance: few